The sequence of this T cell receptor (beta chain) was determined in a study of blood T cell repertoires in COVID-19. At the level of the study: The cDNA or gDNA used as material had been derived from T cells, B-cell-depleted T cells, or PBMCs.

The CDR3 consists of 12 residues. Germline lookup yields CDR1 LNHDA and CDR2 SQIVND (reference sequence). TCRdb's table, derived via immunoSEQ multiplex PCR, lists solely in-frame clones and lacks some. In the table there are a few hundred thousand clones, roughly 87% of which are singletons. The sample was PBMCs or T cells enriched from blood (not recorded which). This chain uses TRBV19 with TRBJ2-1, with D possibly matching TRBD2 (5 bases). This sequence originates from a woman in her 30s who had recovered from COVID-19. The CDR3 bases are TGTGCTTCAGCGGACTCCTACAATGAGCAGTTCTTC. Translating gives CASADSYNEQFF.